The table lists the clone carrying this TCR beta chain with a few counts. Unique molecular identifiers were incorporated when the TCRbeta library was constructed. TCRdb itself ran the PCR reads through MiXCR, one entry per CDR3 protein. The sample yields about 540,000 distinct CDR3 sequences, about 16% seen once. The data originate from a study of T-cell reconstitution after alpha-beta-depleted transplantation in children. V lost 4 bases, J lost 4 bases, and 11 bases lay in between. The germline CDR1 and CDR2 sequences are SGHRS and YFSETQ. The CDR3 sequence is 13 residues long. The TCR sequence derives from a human donor who donated a stem cell graft to a child with acute lymphoblastic leukemia. This chain joins TRBV5-1 and TRBJ2-5; a possible D gene is TRBD1 (5 bases). Source: PBMCs from the stem cell graft donor, taken from the stem cell graft. In DNA form, the CDR3 reads TGCGCCAGCAGCAGGGGTGCAGGAGAGACCCAGTACTTC. Translated, it gives CASSRGAGETQYF.